This T cell receptor beta chain came from a study of regulatory T cells in long-lasting Graves disease (dated by TCRdb to the early 2020s). In terms of the full investigation: Patients with newly diagnosed Graves' disease had been on antithyroid drugs for under 3 months. The study took place in China and was registered as a clinical trial. Patients with persistent Graves' disease were compared with patients with newly diagnosed Graves' disease using TCR sequencing and RNA sequencing of peripheral blood. TCR sequencing covered approximately 13 persistent and some 20 newly diagnosed Graves' disease patients, 33 samples in total. What the work shows at the level of the full study, not this receptor alone: Because the primary lesion, thyroid tissue, could not be accessed, the study looked at peripheral blood alone. Only the TCR beta chain was sequenced and analyzed. The small sample size was acknowledged by the authors as a limitation that may reduce accuracy. Preferential use of TRBV28, TRBJ1-2 and TRBJ2-5 was observed in persistent disease, whereas TRBV20-1 and TRBJ2-1 were favored in newly diagnosed disease. Compared with newly diagnosed patients, patients with persistent Graves' disease had lower TCR Shannon entropy and fewer highly expanded clones, which suggests clonal expansion. A larger number of public clonotypes was shared among persistent patients (about 2,700) than among newly diagnosed patients (around 880).

The sample holds many counts of this clonotype. Its cognate antigen has yet to be identified. No qualities accompany the bases; no much larger clone lies one base away. From the germline V gene, CDR1 is MDHEN and CDR2 is SYDVKM. V trim: 2 bases; J trim: 2 bases; unmatched bases: 6. The CDR3 sequence holds 16 residues, the cysteine and phenylalanine included. CDR3 DNA is the only sequence kept; it has 48 bases, read in frame from the first base. Libraries were constructed by multiplex PCR. The reads were generated on an Illumina HiSeq 4000. TCR beta libraries were built with iRepertoire HTBI primers and Arm-PCR amplification of CDR3 regions. Before sequencing, the PCR products went through gel purification. From the authors' description of their analysis: A total of fewer than 65 TRBV and about 13 TRBJ segments were identified across samples and were used for gene usage analysis of CDR3 amino acid clonotypes. Filtered high-quality paired reads were merged into contigs using COPE and FqMerger. BLAST was used to align contigs to IMGT TRBV, TRBD and TRBJ reference genes, and CDR3 was defined according to IMGT. Any clonotype with a frequency above 0.1% was classified as a highly expanded clone. Shannon entropy was used to measure repertoire diversity, and the Gini coefficient was used to measure V-J evenness. A clonotype found in more than one individual was treated as public. Using fastp at Q25 and MiXCR, TCRdb reprocessed the public reads and kept productive beta chains. Every entry covers one CDR3 protein and lists the most common genes and DNA from its rows. None of the V and J calls come from the authors' own analysis; TCRdb made them. In all, the sample holds about 330,000 distinct CDR3 sequences, and about 17% of those were seen once. Clones ranked in the top ten supply roughly 21% of the sample.

Sample time point, as interpreted from the label and publication: newly diagnosed GD, antithyroid drugs for less than 3 months. RNA was extracted from PBMCs in TRIzol for both TCR sequencing and RNA sequencing. The diagnosis of Graves' disease followed American Thyroid Association guidelines. Patients were recruited from an endocrinology department in Xi'an, China. Each patient gave roughly 10 milliliters of peripheral blood, collected in an EDTA anticoagulant tube. Ficoll Paque Plus density gradient separation was used to isolate PBMCs, and no additional T cell sorting was done. An Agilent 2100 Bioanalyzer and agarose gel were used to check RNA quality, while a NanoDrop 2000 measured RNA concentration. Another study also made use of these data, one on T cells in Graves' hyperthyroidism and ophthalmopathy. As the second publication notes: A patient counted as having stable Graves' hyperthyroidism if no progression to ophthalmopathy occurred over 18 months of follow-up. Hyperthyroidism patients were newly diagnosed, with disease duration under 2 months, and aged 18 to 65 years. Exclusion was applied to patients with uncontrolled infections, other autoimmune diseases, pregnancy or lactation. Diagnoses relied on clinical symptoms, serum thyroxine and TRAb, thyroid ultrasound and orbital computed tomography. The first round of RT-PCR for the TCR CDR3 was performed with the HTBI primer set and the Qiagen OneStep RT-PCR kit. Blood samples also contained most of the expanded thyroid clonotypes (frequency above 0.001), which suggests that blood repertoires may reflect thyroid immune responses. In cross-validation, a model built on a 13 V-J signature told ophthalmopathy apart from stable hyperthyroidism with under 90% sensitivity and around 84% specificity, and in testing the same model reached 80%/75%. In validation, the model predicted progression to ophthalmopathy with approximately 70% sensitivity and about 73% specificity, a median of around six months before onset. To identify distinguishing TCR V-J signatures, a discovery cohort of some 99 patients was used, comprising 40 to 45 with Graves' ophthalmopathy and 57 with stable Graves' hyperthyroidism. Prospective prediction of ophthalmopathy was tested in an independent validation cohort of fewer than 20 hyperthyroidism patients and 17 patients who later progressed to ophthalmopathy. The 100 or so discovery patients were divided at random into training and test sets in a 7:3 ratio. In more than five Graves' hyperthyroidism patients, the study also compared T-cell repertoires from thyroid tissue with T-cell repertoires from blood. After blood sampling, hyperthyroidism patients were treated with methimazole at a starting dose of 30 mg daily, and ophthalmopathy patients were treated with high-dose intravenous methylprednisolone. The libraries were constructed in a second round of multiplex PCR and then size-selected and purified. Libraries were sequenced paired-end with 100 bp reads on an Illumina HiSeq2000. SOAPnuke was used to process the raw data, with reads discarded if the reads contained adapters or uncalled bases, had a mean Phred below 15, or lacked an exact constant-primer or identifier match. COPE v1.2.5 was used to merge the high-quality paired reads, and each unique nucleotide sequence was defined as a clonotype. MiTCR v1.1 was used to align the clonotypes against IMGT TRBV, TRBD and TRBJ reference segments. Only V-J combinations with frequency above 0.0001, covering about 99% of repertoires, were analysed. A TCS score was defined as the ratio of F50 (clonal expansion) to E x V (chaos), with BLOSUM62-based TCRdist applied between CDR3 peptides within each V-J. Welch's t-statistics and random forest reduced roughly 500 V-J features to fewer than 15, which were used in a naive Bayes classifier (R e1071). No statistical method was used to fix the sample size in advance, and group allocation was not hidden from the investigators. TCR Vbeta CDR3 sequencing of around 130 peripheral blood samples (over 40 ophthalmopathy, roughly 74 hyperthyroidism and approximately 17 progressor patients) is reported in the paper.

Sequenced here: peripheral blood mononuclear cells (PBMCs), sampled at new diagnosis, from a patient treated with antithyroid drugs. This TCR was recovered from a woman in her late teens or twenties with Graves disease. Donor details come from another sample of the same person, matched by shared clones. The sequence links TRBV28 to TRBJ2-3; 8 bases in between match TRBD2. The CDR3 has the sequence CASSLTGLGSTDTQYF. The DNA sequence is given as TGTGCCAGCAGTTTAACGGGACTAGGCTCCACAGATACGCAGTATTTT.